The source of this T cell receptor beta chain is a study of T cell repertoires in cytomegalovirus infection. Overall study findings and caveats: Accumulated public TCR beta family frequency recognized individuals carrying CMV together with the relevant HLA.

V was pared by 2 bases and J by 0 bases, with 26 bases between. Germline V gene lookup returns CDR1 LNHDA and CDR2 SQIVND (reference sequence). This CDR3 region has 21 residues. TCRdb recomputed calls from the reads with MiXCR, one row per CDR3 protein. Of roughly 860,000 distinct CDR3 sequences detected, over 25% appear once; the ten largest clones hold roughly an eighth. Points on this clonotype: Its antigen remains unidentified.

The chain employs TRBV19 and TRBJ2-1; TRBD1 is a possible D gene (5 bases). The material sequenced was cultured CD8+ T cells from PBMCs, taken from culture after CMV antigen stimulation. This clonotype originated in a human donor in good health (CMV status not recorded). Some clones in this sample may be carry-over from other donors' samples. CDR3 residues: CASSIYPPLQVLLRSYNEQFF. The CDR3 coding sequence is TGTGCCAGTAGTATATACCCTCCTCTACAGGTTCTCCTTCGCTCCTACAATGAGCAGTTCTTC.